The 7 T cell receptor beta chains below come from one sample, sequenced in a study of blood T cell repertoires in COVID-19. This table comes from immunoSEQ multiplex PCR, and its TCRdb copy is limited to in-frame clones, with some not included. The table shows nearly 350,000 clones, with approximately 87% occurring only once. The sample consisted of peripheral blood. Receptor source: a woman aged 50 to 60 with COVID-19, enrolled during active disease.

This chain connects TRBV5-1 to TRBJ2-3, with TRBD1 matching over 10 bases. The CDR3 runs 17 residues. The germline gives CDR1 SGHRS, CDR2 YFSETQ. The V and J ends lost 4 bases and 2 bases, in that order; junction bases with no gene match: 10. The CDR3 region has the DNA TGCGCCAGCAGCCTATTCGGACAGGGGGACTTCACAGATACGCAGTATTTT. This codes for CASSLFGQGDFTDTQYF.

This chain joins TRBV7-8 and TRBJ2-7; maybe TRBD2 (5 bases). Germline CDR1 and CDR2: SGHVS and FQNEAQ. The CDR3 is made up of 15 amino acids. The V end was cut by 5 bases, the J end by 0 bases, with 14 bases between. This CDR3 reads CASSRRGSSSYEQYF. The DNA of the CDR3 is TGTGCCAGCAGCCGGAGAGGGTCTAGCTCCTACGAGCAGTACTTC.

As DNA, the CDR3 is TGCGCCAGCAGCCAAGGGGGTCTAAGGGGACAAGAGACCCAGTACTTC. This gives the protein CASSQGGLRGQETQYF. The chain employs TRBV4-1 and TRBJ2-5, with D perhaps matching TRBD1 (5 bases). V lost 1 base and J 2 bases, leaving 14 bases between the germline ends. The CDR3 consists of 16 residues. Per germline, CDR1 MGHRA and CDR2 YSYEKL.

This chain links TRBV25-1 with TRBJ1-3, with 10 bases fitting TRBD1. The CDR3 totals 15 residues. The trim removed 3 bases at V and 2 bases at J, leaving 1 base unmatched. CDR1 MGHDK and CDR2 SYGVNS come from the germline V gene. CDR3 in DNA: TGTGCCAGCAGTGACGACAGGGGGCCTGGAAACACCATATATTTT. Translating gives CASSDDRGPGNTIYF.

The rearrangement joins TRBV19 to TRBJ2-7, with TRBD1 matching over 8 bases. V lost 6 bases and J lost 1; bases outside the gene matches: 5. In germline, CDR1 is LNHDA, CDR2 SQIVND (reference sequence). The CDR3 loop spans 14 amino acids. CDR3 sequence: CASSRTGTSYEQYF. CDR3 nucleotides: TGTGCCAGTAGCCGGACAGGGACATCCTACGAGCAGTACTTC.

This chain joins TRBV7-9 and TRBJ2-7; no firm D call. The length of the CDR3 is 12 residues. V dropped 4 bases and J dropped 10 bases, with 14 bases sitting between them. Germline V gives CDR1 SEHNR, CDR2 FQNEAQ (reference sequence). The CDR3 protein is CASSYTEANQYF. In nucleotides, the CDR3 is TGTGCCAGCAGCTACACCGAGGCCAATCAGTACTTC.

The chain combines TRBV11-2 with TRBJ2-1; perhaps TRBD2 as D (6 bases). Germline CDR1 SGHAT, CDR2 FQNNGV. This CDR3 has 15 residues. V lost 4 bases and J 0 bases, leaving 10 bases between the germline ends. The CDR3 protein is CASSSRLGSYNEQFF. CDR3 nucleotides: TGTGCCAGCAGCTCTCGACTAGGCTCCTACAATGAGCAGTTCTTC.